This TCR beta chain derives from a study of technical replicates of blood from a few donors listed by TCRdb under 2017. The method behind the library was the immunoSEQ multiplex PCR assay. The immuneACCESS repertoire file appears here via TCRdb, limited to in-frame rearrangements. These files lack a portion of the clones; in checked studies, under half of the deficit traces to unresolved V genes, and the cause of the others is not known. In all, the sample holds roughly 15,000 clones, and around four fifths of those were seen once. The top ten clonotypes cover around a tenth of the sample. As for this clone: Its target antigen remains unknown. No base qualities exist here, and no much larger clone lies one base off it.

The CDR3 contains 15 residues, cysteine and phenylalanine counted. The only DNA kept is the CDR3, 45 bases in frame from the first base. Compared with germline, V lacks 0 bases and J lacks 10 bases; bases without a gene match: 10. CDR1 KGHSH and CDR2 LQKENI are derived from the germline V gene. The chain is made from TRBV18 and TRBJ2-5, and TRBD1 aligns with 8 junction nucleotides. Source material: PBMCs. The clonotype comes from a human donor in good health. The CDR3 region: CASSPPGQAFVGQYF. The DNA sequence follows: TGTGCCAGCTCACCACCGGGACAGGCCTTCGTGGGCCAGTACTTC.